This TCR beta chain appears in the sequencing data of a study of T cells after yellow fever vaccination. Looked up from germline, CDR1 is SQVTM and CDR2 is ANQGSEA. V dropped 6 bases and J dropped 2 bases, with 10 bases sitting between them. This CDR3 contains 12 residues. This clonotype was seen at least ten times. Via MiXCR, TCRdb re-called the 5' RACE reads, giving one row per CDR3 protein. The table has around 340,000 distinct CDR3 sequences, 8.7% seen once. The rearrangement links TRBV29-1 to TRBJ2-5; D remains unclear. The TCR comes from a man younger than 35 who received the YFV17D yellow fever vaccine. Material: PBMCs, obtained on the day of the first yellow fever vaccination. The CDR3 DNA reads TGCAGCGTCTACGTAGGTCAAGAGACCCAGTACTTC. Translating it yields CSVYVGQETQYF.